This is a list of T cell receptor beta chains from one sample in a study of CD8 T cells in ankylosing spondylitis. TCRdb itself ran the 5' RACE reads through MiXCR, one entry per CDR3 protein. The table records 400,000 to 450,000 distinct CDR3 sequences, roughly 17% of them present only once. The source material was blood, either unsorted or a sorted T cell fraction (not recorded which). The receptors stem from a male donor with ankylosing spondylitis. The CDR3 runs from the conserved cysteine through the conserved F or W. D genes are given only for firm matches. Clone size is shown for a subset of rows, as once, few, many or a class of expanded clone.

clone size: few; V gene: TRBV12-3/TRBV12-4; J gene: TRBJ1-1; D gene: .; CDR3 protein: CASSFGGRAQNTEAFF; CDR3 DNA: TGTGCCAGCAGTTTCGGGGGCAGGGCCCAGAACACTGAAGCTTTCTTT
clone size: .; V gene: TRBV5-1; J gene: TRBJ2-1; D gene: TRBD2; CDR3 protein: CASSLRLAGVNNEQFF; CDR3 DNA: TGCGCCAGCAGCTTACGACTAGCGGGAGTGAACAATGAGCAGTTCTTC
clone size: many; V gene: TRBV5-1; J gene: TRBJ1-1; D gene: TRBD1; CDR3 protein: CASSGGTGRITEAFF; CDR3 DNA: TGCGCCAGCAGCGGGGGGACAGGGAGAATCACTGAAGCTTTCTTT
clone size: .; V gene: TRBV12-3/TRBV12-4; J gene: TRBJ2-7; D gene: .; CDR3 protein: CASSFFIGQSPYEQYF; CDR3 DNA: TGTGCCAGCAGTTTTTTTATCGGACAGAGTCCCTACGAGCAGTACTTC
clone size: many; V gene: TRBV7-2; J gene: TRBJ1-1; D gene: TRBD1; CDR3 protein: CASSRQGAGNTEAFF; CDR3 DNA: TGTGCCAGCAGCAGACAGGGGGCTGGAAACACTGAAGCTTTCTTT
clone size: .; V gene: TRBV7-3; J gene: TRBJ2-2; D gene: .; CDR3 protein: CASRDSAANTGELFF; CDR3 DNA: TGTGCCAGCAGGGACTCAGCGGCTAACACCGGGGAGCTGTTTTTT
clone size: few; V gene: TRBV12-3/TRBV12-4; J gene: TRBJ1-2; D gene: .; CDR3 protein: CASSEYAGLNYGYTF; CDR3 DNA: TGTGCCAGCAGTGAATATGCAGGGCTTAACTATGGCTACACCTTC
clone size: many; V gene: TRBV5-1; J gene: TRBJ2-1; D gene: .; CDR3 protein: CASSLGGQNNEQFF; CDR3 DNA: TGCGCCAGCAGCTTGGGGGGGCAGAATAATGAGCAGTTCTTC
clone size: .; V gene: TRBV3-1; J gene: TRBJ1-4; D gene: .; CDR3 protein: CASSQQGVPNEKLFF; CDR3 DNA: TGTGCCAGCAGCCAGCAGGGTGTGCCTAATGAAAAACTGTTTTTT
clone size: .; V gene: TRBV6-1; J gene: TRBJ1-5; D gene: .; CDR3 protein: CASSVSGLSNQPQHF; CDR3 DNA: TGTGCCAGCAGTGTCTCGGGACTGAGCAATCAGCCCCAGCATTTT
clone size: few; V gene: TRBV5-1; J gene: TRBJ2-3; D gene: .; CDR3 protein: CASGGQGTQYF; CDR3 DNA: TGCGCCAGCGGGGGGCAAGGTACGCAGTATTTT